This T cell receptor (beta chain) was identified during a study of blood T cells in healthy people across ages. General study results and limits: Strongly correlated with naive T cell percentage was TCR beta diversity.

A second about 7 to 12 cycle PCR used barcoded and J-beta primers. TCRdb reprocessed the 5' RACE reads with MiXCR, giving one entry per CDR3 protein. The table shows hundreds of thousands of distinct CDR3 sequences, with more than 40% occurring only once. Comment on this clonotype: Antigen: not known.

From germline, CDR1 is GTSNPN and CDR2 SVGIG (reference sequence). Trimming removed 4 bases from V and 5 bases from J; junction bases left unmatched: 7. CDR3 length equals 14 residues. The TCR comes from a man in his sixties in good health. The rearrangement joins TRBV30 to TRBJ1-1, with 10 bases aligning to TRBD1. Sequenced input: blood. This CDR3 reads CAWIPGTGVTEAFF. The CDR3 DNA sequence: TGTGCCTGGATCCCGGGGACAGGGGTTACTGAAGCTTTCTTT.